A single sample gave rise to the 32 T cell receptor beta chains below, sequenced in a study of T cell repertoires in cytomegalovirus infection. The antigens these receptors bind are not known. TCRdb processed the reads anew with MiXCR; each CDR3 protein has one entry. The sample holds around 900,000 distinct CDR3 sequences, around 32% seen once. The specimen comprised cultured CD8+ T cells from PBMCs, sampled from culture after CMV antigen stimulation. These TCRs come from a human donor in good health (CMV status not recorded). Some clones in this sample may be carry-over from other donors' samples.

This chain links TRBV6-1 with TRBJ2-7, with 12 bases identical to TRBD2. V was pared by 6 bases and J by 1 base, with 4 bases of the junction left unmatched. The CDR3 is 15 amino acids. In germline, CDR1 is MNHNS, CDR2 SASEGT. This CDR3 is CASRELAGGSYEQYF. CDR3 coding DNA: TGTGCCAGCAGGGAACTAGCGGGGGGATCCTACGAGCAGTACTTC.

In this sample, this clonotype turned up once. The J gene is TRBJ2-1, the V gene TRBV7-6; TRBD1 matches 7 bases. The CDR3 runs to 15 residues. Germline V CDR1 and CDR2: SGHVS, FNYEAQ. Germline trimming cut 5 bases from V and 3 bases from J; bases unmatched to any gene: 7. The CDR3 region is CASSRGQSNYNEQFF. For the CDR3, the DNA is TGTGCCAGCAGCCGGGGACAGTCAAACTACAATGAGCAGTTCTTC.

This clonotype was recorded many times. The genes are TRBV7-2 and TRBJ1-6; no clear D. The CDR3 loop spans 13 amino acids. V shed 4 bases and J shed 6 bases, with 7 bases lying between them. Germline values: CDR1 SGHTA, CDR2 FQGNSA. The CDR3 DNA sequence: TGTGCCAGCAGCTACCGGGCTAATTCACCCCTCCACTTT. As protein: CASSYRANSPLHF.

Only a few counts were recorded for this clonotype. This rearrangement joins TRBV7-3 to TRBJ1-3, with unresolved D. The V end was cut by 5 bases, the J end by 12 bases, with 11 bases between. CDR1 and CDR2 from the germline V gene are SGHTA and FQGTGA. The CDR3 sequence is 11 residues long. The CDR3 bases are TGTGCCAGCAGCCTGGACGCGGACATATATTTT. Protein: CASSLDADIYF.

CDR3: CATAGTSELSNEQFF. CDR3 DNA: TGTGCCACCGCCGGGACTAGCGAATTATCCAATGAGCAGTTCTTC. The gene calls are TRBV10-3 and TRBJ2-1, with 10 bases aligning to TRBD2. Germline loops: CDR1 ENHRY, CDR2 SYGVKD. Trimming took 10 bases from V and 6 from J; bases not matched to a gene: 12. CDR3 length: 15 residues.

The rearrangement joins TRBV13 to TRBJ1-1, with D tentatively TRBD1 (5 bases). Looked up from germline, CDR1 is PRHDT and CDR2 is FYEKMQ (reference sequence). The V end was cut by 3 bases, the J end by 1 base, with 12 bases between. The CDR3 consists of 15 residues. The CDR3, as DNA: TGTGCCAGCAGCTTGAGGGCTACAGGGAACACTGAAGCTTTCTTT. Residues: CASSLRATGNTEAFF.

The chain uses TRBV5-8 and TRBJ1-2, with 11 bases fitting TRBD1. Trimming removed 3 bases from V and 4 bases from J; junction bases left unmatched: 5. The germline V gene has CDR1 SGHTS and CDR2 YDEGEE. The CDR3 runs to 15 residues. The CDR3 coding sequence is TGTGCCAGCAGCTCGGGACAGGGGGGCTTCTATGGCTACACCTTC. Translated: CASSSGQGGFYGYTF.

This clonotype was counted only a few times. The chain links TRBV27 to TRBJ1-5; D uncertain. In germline, CDR1 is MNHEY, CDR2 SMNVEV (reference sequence). V lost 4 bases and J 6 bases, leaving 13 bases between the germline ends. This CDR3 is built from 14 residues. The CDR3 DNA sequence: TGTGCCAGCAGTTCCCGACAATACGGTCAGCCCCAGCATTTT. It is translated as CASSSRQYGQPQHF.

This chain uses TRBV12-3 or TRBV12-4 with TRBJ2-2, with 9 positions matching TRBD1. Trimming removed 5 bases from V and 5 bases from J; junction bases left unmatched: 9. The CDR3 length is 16 residues. The CDR3 protein is CASSPIRGQGTGELFF. CDR3 nucleotides: TGTGCCAGCAGTCCAATCCGGGGACAGGGTACCGGGGAGCTGTTTTTT.

This chain connects TRBV2 to TRBJ1-1; the D is unclear. Germline assignment: CDR1 SNHLY and CDR2 FYNNEI. V was trimmed by 10 bases and J by 2 bases, leaving 17 bases between them. This CDR3 comprises 14 residues. The CDR3 reads CAIVTLGGNTEAFF. CDR3 bases: TGTGCCATCGTGACCCTTGGAGGTAACACTGAAGCTTTCTTT.

A few counts support this clonotype. V and J are TRBV11-2 and TRBJ2-5, with D possibly TRBD2 on 5 matching bases. Trimming stripped 2 bases from V and 3 bases from J, with 16 bases between. The CDR3 sequence is 16 residues long. Germline CDR1 reads SGHAT; CDR2 reads FQNNGV. CDR3 nucleotides: TGTGCCAGCAGCTTATTGAGCGGAGGTTGGGAAGAGACCCAGTACTTC. As protein: CASSLLSGGWEETQYF.

In this sample, this clonotype turned up a few times. This sequence joins TRBV10-3 and TRBJ2-5; 8 bases align to TRBD2. The V gene end was trimmed by 6 bases and the J gene end by 0 bases; junction bases not matched to a gene: 3. CDR3 size: 14 residues. CDR1 and CDR2 from the germline V gene are ENHRY and SYGVKD. The CDR3 sequence is CAISELADQETQYF. CDR3 DNA: TGTGCCATCAGCGAACTAGCGGACCAAGAGACCCAGTACTTC.

The V gene is TRBV6-1, the J gene TRBJ2-3; either TRBD1 or TRBD2 may supply D (5 bases each). Germline V CDR1 and CDR2: MNHNS, SASEGT. The CDR3 has 16 residues. With 2 bases removed from V and 0 bases from J, the gap between germline ends came to 12 bases. This CDR3 reads CASSETAGGSTDTQYF. The CDR3 DNA reads as TGTGCCAGCAGTGAAACCGCTGGGGGAAGCACAGATACGCAGTATTTT.

In this sample, this clonotype turned up a few times. The chain links TRBV7-2 to TRBJ2-3, with 7 bases lining up with TRBD1. Germline loops: CDR1 SGHTA, CDR2 FQGNSA. This CDR3 spans 15 amino acids. V trimming: 4 bases; J trimming: 3 bases; junction bases outside the gene matches: 7. CDR3 sequence (DNA): TGTGCCAGCAGCTCTCCGGGACAGCCAACAGATACGCAGTATTTT. Its protein is CASSSPGQPTDTQYF.

Notes on this clonotype: One end of the junction fails to match germline, which may point to a read error. V is TRBV27 and J is TRBJ2-5, with 11 nucleotides matching TRBD2. Germline V gene data show CDR1 as MNHEY and CDR2 as SMNVEV (reference sequence). This CDR3 spans 16 amino acids. CDR3 bases: TGTGTCAGCAGACTAGGACTAGCGGGCGATCAGGGGACCCAGTACTTC. Its translation: CVSRLGLAGDQGTQYF.

V usage is TRBV12-3 or TRBV12-4 and J usage is TRBJ2-6; D gene ambiguous. Trimming pared 4 bases from V and 6 bases from J, leaving 7 bases between. The CDR3 extends over 13 amino acids. The CDR3 loop is CASSSPQANVLTF. DNA of the CDR3: TGTGCCAGCAGTTCCCCCCAGGCCAACGTCCTGACTTTC.

This clonotype showed up many times. A read error may explain this, as a much larger clone is one base away. The CDR3 here is CASSRGVNTEAFF. CDR3 bases: TGTGCCAGCAGCCGAGGGGTGAACACTGAAGCTTTCTTT. The chain uses TRBV7-9 and TRBJ1-1, with a weak D call TRBD1 (5 bases). Trimming removed 5 bases at V and 0 bases at J, with 7 bases between. The CDR3 runs 13 residues. Germline V gene lookup returns CDR1 SEHNR and CDR2 FQNEAQ (reference sequence).

The rearrangement joins TRBV10-3 to TRBJ2-1; D gene uncertain. The CDR3 length is 13 residues. The germline V and J ends were trimmed by 3 bases and 7 bases, with 10 bases remaining between them. Germline V gene lookup returns CDR1 ENHRY and CDR2 SYGVKD. The CDR3 DNA is TGTGCCATCAGTGACCCCGTCCGGAATGAGCAGTTCTTC. It codes for CAISDPVRNEQFF.

This chain uses TRBV6-1 with TRBJ1-1; tentative D call: TRBD1 (6 bases). The CDR3 loop spans 14 amino acids. The V end lost 5 bases, the J end lost 8 bases, and 18 bases lay between the germline ends. Germline V CDR1 and CDR2: MNHNS, SASEGT. CDR3 sequence: CASSPYPGAAEAFF. CDR3 nucleotides: TGTGCCAGCAGTCCGTATCCGGGGGCTGCCGAAGCTTTCTTT.

Concerning this clonotype itself: This may arise from a read error, as a much more abundant clone is one base away. The chain uses TRBV7-3 and TRBJ2-1; D ambiguous. This CDR3 has 13 amino acids. Germline V CDR1 and CDR2: SGHTA, FQGTGA. In nucleotides, the CDR3 is TGTGCCAGCAGGTTAAATGGTGGGAATGAGCAGTTCTTC. Its protein product is CASRLNGGNEQFF.

This rearrangement joins TRBV7-9 to TRBJ2-4, with 13 bases that match TRBD2. The germline V gene has CDR1 SEHNR and CDR2 FQNEAQ (reference sequence). This CDR3 has 23 residues. After removal of 0 bases from V and 0 bases from J, the junction contained 17 bases not matched to a gene. The CDR3 protein is CASSLAPSPTSGGGILAKNIQYF. The CDR3 nucleotides read TGTGCCAGCAGCTTAGCCCCTTCCCCCACTAGCGGGGGGGGAATACTAGCCAAAAACATTCAGTACTTC.

This clonotype came up a few times. This chain connects TRBV6-2 or TRBV6-3 to TRBJ2-3; unclear D gene. Trimming stripped 5 bases from V and 2 bases from J, with 23 bases between. The CDR3 spans 18 residues. The germline gives CDR1 MNHEY, CDR2 SVGEGT. The CDR3 region has the DNA TGTGCCAGCAGTACGGGTCCCGCGGACGCAACGAACACAGATACGCAGTATTTT. This gives the protein CASSTGPADATNTDTQYF.

Concerning this clonotype itself: The junction differs from germline at one of its ends, possibly a read error. V is TRBV6-1 and J is TRBJ2-7; D is tentatively TRBD1 or TRBD2 (5 bases each). Looked up from germline, CDR1 is MNHNS and CDR2 is SASEGT. The CDR3 covers 15 residues. The CDR3 DNA sequence: TGTGTCAGCAGTGAAGAGGGGCCGCTTTCCTACGAGCAGTACTTC. Its translation: CVSSEEGPLSYEQYF.

The rearrangement links TRBV27 to TRBJ1-5; maybe TRBD1 (5 bases). Germline loops: CDR1 MNHEY, CDR2 SMNVEV (reference sequence). Deletions cut 3 bases from V and 6 bases from J, with 12 bases between. The CDR3 length is 14 residues. The CDR3 DNA sequence: TGTGCCAGCAGTTTTGCAGGGCGAGGTCAGCCCCAGCATTTT. This codes for CASSFAGRGQPQHF.

This clonotype has just a few counts. The rearrangement uses TRBV6-2 or TRBV6-3 and TRBJ2-1, with TRBD1 as a possible D gene (7 bases). Germline V lookup: CDR1 MNHEY, CDR2 SVGEGT. The length of the CDR3 is 17 residues. Trimming stripped 10 bases from V and 3 bases from J, with 25 bases between. The CDR3 is CATTSGRRGPYYNEQFF. In nucleotides, the CDR3 is TGTGCCACCACCTCGGGTAGGAGGGGGCCTTACTACAATGAGCAGTTCTTC.

The chain couples TRBV4-1 to TRBJ2-1, with 10 bases lining up with TRBD2. The CDR3 contains 14 residues. The germline CDR1 and CDR2 sequences are MGHRA and YSYEKL. V lost 7 bases, J lost 2 bases, and 2 bases stayed unmatched. CDR3 bases: TGCGCCAGCACCCTAGCGGGGGCCTACAATGAGCAGTTCTTC. Amino acids: CASTLAGAYNEQFF.

This clonotype was found many times. V usage is TRBV7-6 and J usage is TRBJ2-1; 9 bases align to TRBD2. With V trimmed by 1 base and J by 7 bases, 5 bases remained unmatched. CDR3 length equals 15 residues. Germline CDR1 SGHVS, CDR2 FNYEAQ. The CDR3 loop is CASSLESAGGNEQFF. The DNA of the CDR3 is TGTGCCAGCAGCTTAGAGTCGGCGGGGGGGAATGAGCAGTTCTTC.

The chain employs TRBV12-3 or TRBV12-4 and TRBJ1-2, with D unclear. CDR3 size: 13 residues. V was trimmed by 7 bases and J by 1 base, leaving 10 bases between them. CDR3 amino acids: CASTPHINYGYTF. As DNA, the CDR3 is TGTGCCAGCACCCCACACATTAACTATGGCTACACCTTC.

The chain uses TRBV20-1 and TRBJ2-7; the D is unclear. V shed 2 bases and J shed 4 bases, with 12 bases lying between them. The CDR3 is 13 residues long. Germline CDR1 and CDR2: DFQATT and SNEGSKA (reference sequence). CDR3 in DNA: TGCAGTGCTAGATATGAACGACGGTACGAGCAGTACTTC. It specifies CSARYERRYEQYF.

DNA of the CDR3: TGTGCCAGCAGTTTGCCCCCGACAGGAGGCACTGAAGCTTTCTTT. Protein product: CASSLPPTGGTEAFF. J is TRBJ1-1 and V is TRBV28; TRBD1 might be the D (6 bases). V was cut by 3 bases and J by 4 bases, with 15 bases left in between. CDR1 and CDR2 (germline): MDHEN, SYDVKM. This CDR3 has 15 residues.

V is TRBV9 and J is TRBJ2-2, with D unresolved. Germline lookup yields CDR1 SGDLS and CDR2 YYNGEE. Trimming pared 4 bases from V and 7 bases from J, leaving 11 bases between. The CDR3 runs 13 residues. CDR3 region: CASSPRWVGELFF. CDR3 coding DNA: TGTGCCAGCAGCCCCCGGTGGGTCGGGGAGCTGTTTTTT. Supplemented by reference TRBV9 and TRBJ2-2, the full variable domain reads DSGVTQTPKHLITATGQRVTLRCSPRSGDLSVYWYQQSLDQGLQFLIQYYNGEERAKGNILERFSAQQFPDLHSELNLSSLELGDSALYFCASSPRWVGELFFGEGSRLTVL.

This chain links TRBV7-4 with TRBJ1-1; D remains unclear. The CDR3 covers 14 residues. Germline V gene sequence: CDR1 SGHVT, CDR2 SQSDAQ. Deletions cut 5 bases from V and 1 base from J, with 11 bases between. In nucleotides, the CDR3 is TGTGCCAGCAGCATTACAGAACCGAACACTGAAGCTTTCTTT. Translated, it gives CASSITEPNTEAFF.